What follows describes a single TCR beta chain. The table came from immunoSEQ multiplex PCR; TCRdb's copy has only in-frame clones and leaves some out. The table lists 95,000 or so clones, roughly 95% of them singletons. The data are from a study of technical replicates of blood from a few donors. Input material: T cells isolated from PBMCs. The source of this sequence is a human donor in good health.

The CDR3 spells CSVGQAYNSPLHF. The CDR3 nucleotides are TGCAGCGTTGGACAGGCCTATAATTCACCCCTCCACTTT. This chain joins TRBV29-1 and TRBJ1-6; D may be TRBD1 (6 bases). This CDR3 comprises 13 residues. Trimming took off 4 bases at V and 2 bases at J, with 6 bases between the two ends. Germline V gives CDR1 SQVTM, CDR2 ANQGSEA.